These 27 T cell receptor beta chains share one sample of origin, sequenced in a study of cytomegalovirus exposure and HLA in healthy donors. With 60 Vbeta and 13 Jbeta primers, the PCR was carried out. Sequencing was performed with immunoSEQ multiplex PCR; in TCRdb, only in-frame clones are kept and a portion is missing. The sample has fewer than 200,000 clones, 70% to 80% seen once. Sequencing was performed on PBMCs. These receptors all stem from a woman aged 30 to 39 in good health and CMV-seropositive.

This clone was seen a few times. The chain employs TRBV7-6 and TRBJ2-7; 7 bases line up with TRBD1. Germline CDR1 SGHVS, CDR2 FNYEAQ. The V segment lost 5 bases and the J segment 2 bases; nucleotides outside the gene matches: 9. The CDR3 length is 15 residues. The CDR3 nucleotides read TGTGCCAGCAGCGAGCGACAGGGTTGGACCTACGAGCAGTACTTC. It yields the protein CASSERQGWTYEQYF.

In regard to this clone: Additional DNA sequences in this sample encode the identical CDR3. The rearrangement links TRBV11-2 to TRBJ2-7; D is unresolved. From germline, CDR1 is SGHAT and CDR2 FQNNGV. V was cut by 1 base and J by 4 bases, with 2 bases left in between. The CDR3 covers 11 residues. CDR3 bases: TGTGCCAGCAGCTTAGCTTACGAGCAGTACTTC. Its translation: CASSLAYEQYF. Using reference TRBV11-2 and TRBJ2-7 for the parts outside the CDR3, the full variable domain is EAGVAQSPRYKIIEKRQSVAFWCNPISGHATLYWYQQILGQGPKLLIQFQNNGVVDDSQLPKDRFSAERLKGVDSTLKIQPAKLEDSAVYLCASSLAYEQYFGPGTRLTVT.

In its sample, this clone was seen a few times. The J gene is TRBJ2-1, the V gene TRBV27; TRBD1 might be the D (6 bases). The ends were cut back, 3 bases at V and 8 bases at J, with 14 bases in the middle. The length of the CDR3 is 14 residues. Germline assignment: CDR1 MNHEY and CDR2 SMNVEV (reference sequence). The CDR3 here is CASSLARGMDEQFF. The CDR3 nucleotides read TGTGCCAGCAGTTTGGCGAGGGGGATGGATGAGCAGTTCTTC.

The V and J genes are TRBV30 and TRBJ2-7, with TRBD1 matching 7 bases. This CDR3 contains 13 residues. V lost 2 bases and J lost 5; bases outside the gene matches: 6. CDR1 and CDR2 (germline): GTSNPN, SVGIG (reference sequence). This CDR3 reads CAWSFSGGNEQYF. In nucleotides, the CDR3 is TGTGCCTGGAGTTTTTCAGGGGGTAACGAGCAGTACTTC. Using reference TRBV30 and TRBJ2-7 for the parts outside the CDR3, the full variable domain is SQTIHQWPATLVQPVGSPLSLECTVEGTSNPNLYWYRQAAGRGLQLLFYSVGIGQISSEVPQNLSASRPQDRQFILSSKKLLLSDSGFYLCAWSFSGGNEQYFGPGTRLTVT.

The chain joins TRBV28 to TRBJ2-1; TRBD1 might be the D (5 bases). CDR1 MDHEN and CDR2 SYDVKM come from the germline V gene. Deletions cut 5 bases from V and 3 bases from J, with 26 bases between. CDR3 length: 19 residues. This chain's CDR3 is CASSPGPQGPTMLYNEQFF. Written as DNA, the CDR3 is TGTGCCAGCAGTCCCGGGCCCCAGGGTCCCACAATGCTCTACAATGAGCAGTTCTTC.

The sample holds one count of this clone. The V call is TRBV30, the J call TRBJ2-5; 7 bases line up with TRBD1. After removal of 0 bases from V and 2 bases from J, the junction contained 6 bases not matched to a gene. The CDR3 spans 15 residues. Germline V CDR1 and CDR2: GTSNPN, SVGIG (reference sequence). CDR3 region: CAWSVGQVIQETQYF. As DNA, the CDR3 is TGTGCCTGGAGTGTCGGACAGGTGATACAAGAGACCCAGTACTTC. Combining the CDR3 with reference TRBV30 and TRBJ2-5 gives the whole variable domain SQTIHQWPATLVQPVGSPLSLECTVEGTSNPNLYWYRQAAGRGLQLLFYSVGIGQISSEVPQNLSASRPQDRQFILSSKKLLLSDSGFYLCAWSVGQVIQETQYFGPGTRLLVL.

The J gene is TRBJ2-7, the V gene TRBV10-3; D uncertain. The CDR3 is 11 amino acids. Between the trimmed V and J ends, which lost 3 bases and 3 bases, there was a span of 3 bases. In germline, CDR1 is ENHRY, CDR2 SYGVKD. The CDR3 loop is CAISDNYEQYF. CDR3 bases: TGTGCCATCAGTGATAACTACGAGCAGTACTTC.

This clone was observed once. The rearrangement joins TRBV29-1 to TRBJ2-5; a possible D gene is TRBD2 (5 bases). Germline CDR1 SQVTM, CDR2 ANQGSEA. V was cut by 3 bases and J by 4 bases, with 6 bases left in between. The CDR3 covers 11 residues. DNA for the CDR3: TGCAGCGTTGATGAGGGAGAGACCCAGTACTTC. As protein: CSVDEGETQYF.

DNA for the CDR3: TGTGCCTGGACGAAGGCTAGCGGGTACCAAGAGACCCAGTACTTC. It specifies CAWTKASGYQETQYF. V and J are TRBV30 and TRBJ2-5; 8 nucleotides agree with TRBD2. From germline, CDR1 is GTSNPN and CDR2 SVGIG (reference sequence). The CDR3 is 15 amino acids. V was pared by 4 bases and J by 0 bases, with 7 bases of the junction left unmatched. Combining the CDR3 with reference TRBV30 and TRBJ2-5 gives the whole variable domain SQTIHQWPATLVQPVGSPLSLECTVEGTSNPNLYWYRQAAGRGLQLLFYSVGIGQISSEVPQNLSASRPQDRQFILSSKKLLLSDSGFYLCAWTKASGYQETQYFGPGTRLLVL.

On this clone itself: Other DNA sequences in this sample translate to the same CDR3. V is TRBV5-1 and J is TRBJ2-1; 7 nucleotides agree with TRBD1. The V and J ends lost 0 bases and 9 bases, in that order; junction bases with no gene match: 15. Per germline, CDR1 SGHRS and CDR2 YFSETQ. This CDR3 comprises 17 residues. The CDR3 reads CASSLGNTGVRGSEQFF. The CDR3 DNA follows: TGCGCCAGCAGCTTGGGAAATACAGGGGTCCGAGGGTCTGAGCAGTTCTTC.

This chain links TRBV18 with TRBJ1-4; D might be TRBD1 (5 bases). The V gene lost 3 bases and the J gene lost 8 bases, with 13 bases spanning the gap. The CDR3 contains 14 residues. Germline CDR1 is KGHSH and CDR2 is LQKENI. The CDR3 protein is CASSPGVGEEKLFF. The CDR3 DNA is TGTGCCAGCTCACCGGGTGTAGGGGAAGAAAAACTGTTTTTT.

The chain has TRBV6-1 and TRBJ1-5; D gene unclear. From germline, CDR1 is MNHNS and CDR2 SASEGT. The V end was cut by 6 bases, the J end by 1 base, with 10 bases between. The CDR3 has 14 residues. The CDR3 nucleotides are TGTGCCAGCAGCGCCAGGTTAAGCAATCAGCCCCAGCATTTT. It is translated as CASSARLSNQPQHF.

This clone was seen just once. This sequence joins TRBV28 and TRBJ2-7, with 8 bases matching TRBD2. CDR3 length: 13 residues. J gave up 3 bases and V 4 bases, and 2 bases lay outside the gene matches. Germline assignment: CDR1 MDHEN and CDR2 SYDVKM. CDR3 loop: CASSSGLVYEQYF. CDR3 DNA sequence: TGTGCCAGCAGTTCGGGACTAGTCTACGAGCAGTACTTC.

This clone appeared a few times. The chain is built from TRBV11-3 and TRBJ1-2, with D perhaps TRBD1 (5 bases). Germline CDR1 reads SGHNT; CDR2 reads YENEEA. V shed 0 bases and J shed 3 bases, with 14 bases lying between them. The CDR3 consists of 16 residues. The CDR3 here is CASSLEGRRGDYGYTF. The CDR3 coding sequence is TGTGCCAGCAGCTTAGAAGGACGGAGGGGCGACTATGGCTACACCTTC. The full variable domain, with the rest looked up from reference TRBV11-3 and TRBJ1-2, is EAGVVQSPRYKIIEKKQPVAFWCNPISGHNTLYWYLQNLGQGPELLIRYENEEAVDDSQLPKDRFSAERLKGVDSTLKIQPAELGDSAVYLCASSLEGRRGDYGYTFGSGTRLTVV.

The CDR3 spells CASSRSPGQGADEQFF. As DNA, the CDR3 is TGTGCCAGCAGTAGGAGCCCGGGACAGGGGGCGGATGAGCAGTTCTTC. The gene calls are TRBV7-3 and TRBJ2-1, with 12 bases aligning to TRBD1. V lost 6 bases, J lost 8 bases, and 11 bases stayed unmatched. Germline V gene data show CDR1 as SGHTA and CDR2 as FQGTGA. This CDR3 comprises 16 residues.

This chain uses TRBV7-3 with TRBJ2-3, with 8 bases fitting TRBD2. The V and J ends lost 5 bases and 4 bases, in that order; junction bases with no gene match: 8. The CDR3 is 15 residues long. Germline V gives CDR1 SGHTA, CDR2 FQGTGA. CDR3 DNA: TGTGCCAGCAGCGCTTCGCGGGGGGCGGCAGATACGCAGTATTTT. Amino acid sequence: CASSASRGAADTQYF.

The chain has TRBV6-5 and TRBJ2-7, with TRBD1 identical over 7 bases. The V and J ends lost 0 bases and 1 base, in that order; junction bases with no gene match: 3. Germline V gives CDR1 MNHEY, CDR2 SVGAGI. This CDR3 has 15 residues. CDR3 protein: CASSYSGRGSYEQYF. CDR3 bases: TGTGCCAGCAGTTACTCAGGCAGGGGGTCCTACGAGCAGTACTTC.

This rearrangement joins TRBV11-2 to TRBJ1-1; 8 bases fit TRBD1. Germline assignment: CDR1 SGHAT and CDR2 FQNNGV. Trimming cost V 3 bases and J 3 bases; bases outside gene matches: 3. The CDR3 contains 14 residues. CDR3 in amino acids: CASSFYRGDTEAFF. DNA for the CDR3: TGTGCCAGCAGCTTCTACAGGGGGGACACTGAAGCTTTCTTT. The variable domain in full, with the rest retrieved from reference TRBV11-2 and TRBJ1-1, is EAGVAQSPRYKIIEKRQSVAFWCNPISGHATLYWYQQILGQGPKLLIQFQNNGVVDDSQLPKDRFSAERLKGVDSTLKIQPAKLEDSAVYLCASSFYRGDTEAFFGQGTRLTVV.

The chain carries TRBV5-5 and TRBJ1-6; 7 positions agree with TRBD1. The CDR3 length is 15 residues. The V gene end was trimmed by 1 base and the J gene end by 9 bases; junction bases not matched to a gene: 7. Germline assignment: CDR1 SGHKS and CDR2 YYEKEE (reference sequence). This CDR3 reads CASSLQTGRSSPLHF. The CDR3 DNA sequence: TGTGCCAGCAGCTTGCAGACAGGGCGTTCTTCACCCCTCCACTTT.

The rearrangement links TRBV7-9 to TRBJ1-1; D not certain. This CDR3 contains 11 residues. Germline V CDR1 and CDR2: SEHNR, FQNEAQ (reference sequence). The V gene lost 6 bases and the J gene lost 3 bases, with 5 bases spanning the gap. The CDR3 here is CASRRHTEAFF. CDR3 in DNA: TGTGCCAGCAGGCGGCACACTGAAGCTTTCTTT. The variable domain in full, completed from reference TRBV7-9 and TRBJ1-1, reads DTGVSQNPRHKITKRGQNVTFRCDPISEHNRLYWYRQTLGQGPEFLTYFQNEAQLEKSRLLSDRFSAERPKGSFSTLEIQRTEQGDSAMYLCASRRHTEAFFGQGTRLTVV.

This clone was seen only a few times. The chain links TRBV4-2 to TRBJ2-5; 10 bases match TRBD2. Trimming removed 0 bases from V and 5 bases from J; junction bases left unmatched: 9. The germline CDR1 and CDR2 sequences are LGHNA and YNFKEQ. This CDR3 has 17 residues. This CDR3 is CASSQDGGSGGRETQYF. The CDR3 bases are TGTGCCAGCAGCCAAGATGGGGGTAGCGGGGGGCGGGAGACCCAGTACTTC.

The chain couples TRBV11-2 to TRBJ1-3, with D hard to call. Trimming left V 4 bases short and J 0 bases short, with 7 bases between. The germline gives CDR1 SGHAT, CDR2 FQNNGV. The CDR3 contains 14 residues. The CDR3 loop reads CASSSVVSGNTIYF. The CDR3, as DNA: TGTGCCAGCAGCTCAGTTGTCTCTGGAAACACCATATATTTT.

The rearrangement uses TRBV12-5 and TRBJ2-7; 10 bases fit TRBD2. Germline-derived CDR1 and CDR2 are LGHNT and FRNRAP. The CDR3 extends over 15 amino acids. Trimming removed 6 bases from V and 0 bases from J; junction bases left unmatched: 5. CDR3: CASGLAGEVSYEQYF. CDR3 bases: TGTGCTAGTGGGCTAGCGGGGGAGGTCTCCTACGAGCAGTACTTC.

The chain links TRBV6-5 to TRBJ2-5; 11 positions match TRBD1. V shed 4 bases, J shed 5 bases, and the junction held 9 bases outside the gene matches. CDR1 MNHEY and CDR2 SVGAGI come from the germline V gene. The CDR3 totals 16 residues. CDR3 protein: CASSFGTGGSGETQYF. CDR3 nucleotide sequence: TGTGCCAGCAGTTTCGGGACAGGGGGAAGTGGGGAGACCCAGTACTTC.

V usage is TRBV12-5 and J usage is TRBJ2-7; D is perhaps TRBD2 (5 bases). There are 14 residues in the CDR3. Germline lookup yields CDR1 LGHNT and CDR2 FRNRAP. The V end was cut by 3 bases, the J end by 4 bases, with 13 bases between. The CDR3 DNA reads TGTGCTAGTGGTTTCCAGCGATGGAGGTACGAGCAGTACTTC. This sequence encodes CASGFQRWRYEQYF.

This chain links TRBV25-1 with TRBJ1-2, with D unresolved. The V gene's germline CDR1 is MGHDK and CDR2 SYGVNS. This CDR3 has 12 amino acids. V lost 2 bases and J 7 bases, leaving 8 bases between the germline ends. The CDR3 DNA reads as TGTGCCAGCAGTGAAGGCTGGAGTGGCTACACCTTC. Its protein product is CASSEGWSGYTF.

V is TRBV10-3 and J is TRBJ2-7; 8 bases map to TRBD2. Germline V gene data show CDR1 as ENHRY and CDR2 as SYGVKD. The CDR3 totals 12 residues. V dropped 8 bases and J dropped 6; count of bases not matched to a gene: 6. This chain's CDR3 is CAIGTGGLEQYF. The DNA of the CDR3 is TGTGCCATCGGAACGGGGGGGCTCGAGCAGTACTTC.